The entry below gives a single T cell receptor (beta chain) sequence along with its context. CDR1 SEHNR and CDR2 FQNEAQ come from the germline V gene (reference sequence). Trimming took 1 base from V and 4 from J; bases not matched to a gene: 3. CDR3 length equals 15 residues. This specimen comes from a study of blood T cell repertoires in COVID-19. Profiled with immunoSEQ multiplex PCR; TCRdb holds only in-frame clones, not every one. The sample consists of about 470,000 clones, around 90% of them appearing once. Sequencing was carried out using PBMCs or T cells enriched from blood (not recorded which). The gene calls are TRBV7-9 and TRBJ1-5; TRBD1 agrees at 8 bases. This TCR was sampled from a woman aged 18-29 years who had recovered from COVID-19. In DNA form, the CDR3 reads TGTGCCAGCAGCTTAGGGACAGGGTGGAATCAGCCCCAGCATTTT. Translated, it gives CASSLGTGWNQPQHF.